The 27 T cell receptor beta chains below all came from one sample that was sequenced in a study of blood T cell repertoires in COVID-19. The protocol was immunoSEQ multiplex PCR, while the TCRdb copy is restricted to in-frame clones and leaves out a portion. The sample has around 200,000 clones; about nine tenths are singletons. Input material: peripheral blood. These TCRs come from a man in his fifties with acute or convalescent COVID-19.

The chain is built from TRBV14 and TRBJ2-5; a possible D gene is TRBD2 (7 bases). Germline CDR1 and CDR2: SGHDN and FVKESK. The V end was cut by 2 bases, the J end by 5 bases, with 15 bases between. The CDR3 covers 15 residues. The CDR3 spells CASSQTGGRFETQYF. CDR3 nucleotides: TGTGCCAGCAGCCAAACCGGGGGGCGCTTTGAGACCCAGTACTTC.

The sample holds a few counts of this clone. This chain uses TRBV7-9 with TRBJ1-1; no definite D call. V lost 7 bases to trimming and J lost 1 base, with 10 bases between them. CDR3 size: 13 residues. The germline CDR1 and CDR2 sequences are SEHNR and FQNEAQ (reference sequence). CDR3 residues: CASTRGENTEAFF. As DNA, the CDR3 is TGTGCCAGCACCCGGGGAGAGAACACTGAAGCTTTCTTT.

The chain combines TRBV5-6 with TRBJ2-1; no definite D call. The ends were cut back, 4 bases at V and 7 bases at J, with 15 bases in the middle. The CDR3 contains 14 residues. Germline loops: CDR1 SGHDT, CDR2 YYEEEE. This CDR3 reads CASSPLGATNEQFF. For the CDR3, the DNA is TGTGCCAGCAGCCCCTTGGGCGCTACTAATGAGCAGTTCTTC.

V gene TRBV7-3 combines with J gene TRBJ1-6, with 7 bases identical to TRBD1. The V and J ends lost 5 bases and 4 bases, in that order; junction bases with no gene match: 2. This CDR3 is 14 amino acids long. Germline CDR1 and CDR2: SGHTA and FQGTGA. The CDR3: CASSAGQYNSPLHF. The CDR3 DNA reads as TGTGCCAGCAGCGCGGGACAGTATAATTCACCCCTCCACTTT.

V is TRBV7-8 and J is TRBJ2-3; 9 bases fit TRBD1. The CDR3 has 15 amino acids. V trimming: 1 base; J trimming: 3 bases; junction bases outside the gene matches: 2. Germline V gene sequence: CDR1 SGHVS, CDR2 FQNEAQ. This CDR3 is CASSLVQGATDTQYF. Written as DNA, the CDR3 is TGTGCCAGCAGCTTAGTACAGGGGGCAACAGATACGCAGTATTTT.

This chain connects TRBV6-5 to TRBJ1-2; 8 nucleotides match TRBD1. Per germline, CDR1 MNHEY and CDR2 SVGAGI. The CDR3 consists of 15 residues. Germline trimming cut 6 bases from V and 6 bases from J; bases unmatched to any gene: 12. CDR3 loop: CASSRTEAGGHGYTF. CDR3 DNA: TGTGCCAGCAGCCGCACCGAGGCAGGGGGCCATGGCTACACCTTC.

The CDR3 is CASTKQANYGYTF. In nucleotides, the CDR3 is TGCGCCAGCACGAAACAGGCTAACTATGGCTACACCTTC. The gene calls are TRBV10-2 and TRBJ1-2; possible D gene TRBD1, 5 bases. CDR1 is WSHSY, CDR2 SAAADI, per germline. The CDR3 contains 13 residues. V lost 7 bases to trimming and J lost 0 bases, with 9 bases between them.

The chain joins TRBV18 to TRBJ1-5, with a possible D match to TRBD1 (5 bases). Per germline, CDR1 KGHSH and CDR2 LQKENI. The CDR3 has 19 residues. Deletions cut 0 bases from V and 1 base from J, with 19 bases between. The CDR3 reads CASSPPGQVFVVSNQPQHF. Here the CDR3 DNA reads TGTGCCAGCTCACCACCGGGGCAGGTGTTCGTAGTAAGCAATCAGCCCCAGCATTTT.

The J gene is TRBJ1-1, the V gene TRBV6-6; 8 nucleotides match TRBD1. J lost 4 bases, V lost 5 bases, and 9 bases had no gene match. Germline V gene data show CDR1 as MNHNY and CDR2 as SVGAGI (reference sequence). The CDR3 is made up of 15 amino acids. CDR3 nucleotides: TGTGCCAGCAGTGCGGACAGGGTATCGGCCACTGAAGCTTTCTTT. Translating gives CASSADRVSATEAFF.

CDR3 DNA sequence: TGTGCCAGCTCACCGGGCCGGAGCGGGCCCACAGATACGCAGTATTTT. Encoded protein: CASSPGRSGPTDTQYF. The V call is TRBV18, the J call TRBJ2-3, with D possibly being TRBD2 (6 bases). This CDR3 is built from 16 residues. CDR1 is KGHSH, CDR2 LQKENI, per germline. The ends were cut back, 3 bases at V and 2 bases at J, with 15 bases in the middle. The full variable domain, with the rest looked up from reference TRBV18 and TRBJ2-3, is NAGVMQNPRHLVRRRGQEARLRCSPMKGHSHVYWYRQLPEEGLKFMVYLQKENIIDESGMPKERFSAEFPKEGPSILRIQQVVRGDSAAYFCASSPGRSGPTDTQYFGPGTRLTVL.

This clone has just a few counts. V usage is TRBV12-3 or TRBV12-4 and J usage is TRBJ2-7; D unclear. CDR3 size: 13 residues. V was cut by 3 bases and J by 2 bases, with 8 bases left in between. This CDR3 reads CASSFARTYEQYF. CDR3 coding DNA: TGTGCCAGCAGTTTCGCCAGGACCTACGAGCAGTACTTC.

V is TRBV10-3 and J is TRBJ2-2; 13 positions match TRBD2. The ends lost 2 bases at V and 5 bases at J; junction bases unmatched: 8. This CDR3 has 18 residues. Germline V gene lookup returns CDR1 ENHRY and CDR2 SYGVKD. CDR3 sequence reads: CAISEAGLAGIRTGELFF. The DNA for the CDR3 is TGTGCCATCAGTGAGGCGGGACTAGCGGGGATTCGAACCGGGGAGCTGTTTTTT.

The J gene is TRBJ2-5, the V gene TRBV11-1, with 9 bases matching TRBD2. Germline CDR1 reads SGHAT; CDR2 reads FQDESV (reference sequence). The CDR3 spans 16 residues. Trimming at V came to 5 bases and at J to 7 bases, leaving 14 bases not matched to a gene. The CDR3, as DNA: TGTGCCAGCAGCCTAAGGGATGCTAGCGGGGCTGGGACCCAGTACTTC. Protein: CASSLRDASGAGTQYF.

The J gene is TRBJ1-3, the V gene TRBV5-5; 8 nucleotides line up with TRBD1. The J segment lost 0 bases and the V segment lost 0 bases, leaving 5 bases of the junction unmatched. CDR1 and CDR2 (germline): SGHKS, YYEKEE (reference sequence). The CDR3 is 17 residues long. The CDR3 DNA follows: TGTGCCAGCAGCTTGGCCAGGGGGCTAGACTCTGGAAACACCATATATTTT. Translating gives CASSLARGLDSGNTIYF.

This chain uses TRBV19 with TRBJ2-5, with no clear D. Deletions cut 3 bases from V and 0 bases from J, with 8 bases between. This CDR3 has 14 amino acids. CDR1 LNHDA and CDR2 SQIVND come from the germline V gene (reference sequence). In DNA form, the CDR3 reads TGTGCCAGTAGTATCGCAGGTGACCAAGAGACCCAGTACTTC. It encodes CASSIAGDQETQYF.

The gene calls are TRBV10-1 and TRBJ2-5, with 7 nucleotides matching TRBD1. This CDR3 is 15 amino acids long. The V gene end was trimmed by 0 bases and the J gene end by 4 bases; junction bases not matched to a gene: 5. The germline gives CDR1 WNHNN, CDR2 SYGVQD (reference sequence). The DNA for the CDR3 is TGCGCCAGCAGTGAGTCGATTCGACAGGGAGAGACCCAGTACTTC. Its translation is CASSESIRQGETQYF.

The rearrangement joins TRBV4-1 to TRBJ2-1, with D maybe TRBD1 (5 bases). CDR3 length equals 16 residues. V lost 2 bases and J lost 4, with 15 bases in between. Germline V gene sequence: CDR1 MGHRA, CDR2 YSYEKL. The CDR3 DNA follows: TGCGCCAGCAGCCAACAGGGTAGGGGCCGATACAATGAGCAGTTCTTC. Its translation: CASSQQGRGRYNEQFF.

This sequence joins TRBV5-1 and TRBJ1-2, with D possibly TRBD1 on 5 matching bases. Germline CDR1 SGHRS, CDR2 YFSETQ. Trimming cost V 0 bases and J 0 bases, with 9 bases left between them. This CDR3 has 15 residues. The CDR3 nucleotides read TGCGCCAGCAGCTTGGAAAAGGGGCCTAACTATGGCTACACCTTC. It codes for CASSLEKGPNYGYTF.

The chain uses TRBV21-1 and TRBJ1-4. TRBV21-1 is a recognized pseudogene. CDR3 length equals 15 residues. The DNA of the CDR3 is TGTGCCAGCAGCAAAGGGCGGGACGGGGAGGTGGAACTGTTTTTT. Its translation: CASSKGRDGEVELFF.

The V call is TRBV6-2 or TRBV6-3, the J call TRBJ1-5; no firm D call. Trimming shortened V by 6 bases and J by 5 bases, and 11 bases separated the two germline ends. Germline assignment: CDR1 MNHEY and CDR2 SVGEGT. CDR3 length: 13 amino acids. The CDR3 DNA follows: TGTGCCAGCAGCCCCGGGTTCCATCAGCCCCAGCATTTT. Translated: CASSPGFHQPQHF.

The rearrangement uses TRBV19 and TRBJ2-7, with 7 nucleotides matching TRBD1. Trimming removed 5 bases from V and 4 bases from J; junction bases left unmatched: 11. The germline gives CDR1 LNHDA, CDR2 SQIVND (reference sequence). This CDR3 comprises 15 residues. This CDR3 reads CASSWGQPSIYEQYF. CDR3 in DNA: TGTGCCAGTAGTTGGGGACAGCCCTCCATTTACGAGCAGTACTTC.

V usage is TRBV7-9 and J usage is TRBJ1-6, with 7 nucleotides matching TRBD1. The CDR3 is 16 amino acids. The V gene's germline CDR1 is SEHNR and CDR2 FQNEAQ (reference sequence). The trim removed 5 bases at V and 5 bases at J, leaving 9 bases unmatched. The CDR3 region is CASSPGPGQNNSPLHF. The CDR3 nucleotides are TGTGCCAGCAGCCCTGGCCCGGGACAGAATAATTCACCCCTCCACTTT.

The CDR3 reads CAWSYQGGSYEQYF. The CDR3 nucleotides read TGTGCCTGGAGTTATCAGGGGGGCTCCTACGAGCAGTACTTC. V gene TRBV30 combines with J gene TRBJ2-7; maybe TRBD1 (7 bases). The CDR3 loop spans 14 amino acids. Per germline, CDR1 GTSNPN and CDR2 SVGIG (reference sequence). V gave up 2 bases and J gave up 0 bases, with 11 bases separating them.

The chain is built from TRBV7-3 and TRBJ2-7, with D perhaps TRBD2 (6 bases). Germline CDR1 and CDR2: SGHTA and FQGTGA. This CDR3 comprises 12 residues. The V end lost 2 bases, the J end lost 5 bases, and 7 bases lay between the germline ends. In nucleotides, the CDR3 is TGTGCCAGCAGCTTATCGGGGGACGAGCAGTACTTC. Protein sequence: CASSLSGDEQYF.

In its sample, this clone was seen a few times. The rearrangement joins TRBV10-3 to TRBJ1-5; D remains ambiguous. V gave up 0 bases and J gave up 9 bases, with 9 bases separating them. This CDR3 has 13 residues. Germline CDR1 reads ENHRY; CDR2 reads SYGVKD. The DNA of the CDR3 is TGTGCCATCAGTGAGTCCCAGGTCGCGCCCCAGCATTTT. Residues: CAISESQVAPQHF.

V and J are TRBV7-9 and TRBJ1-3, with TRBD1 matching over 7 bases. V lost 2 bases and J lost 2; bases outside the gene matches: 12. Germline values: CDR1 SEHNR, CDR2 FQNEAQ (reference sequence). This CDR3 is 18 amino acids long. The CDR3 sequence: CASSLSSGGADTGNTIYF. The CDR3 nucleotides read TGTGCCAGCAGCTTATCCTCAGGGGGAGCCGATACTGGAAACACCATATATTTT.

CDR3 amino acids: CASSYPEGAGELFF. CDR3 DNA: TGTGCCAGCAGTTACCCCGAAGGGGCCGGGGAGCTGTTTTTT. The chain employs TRBV6-6 and TRBJ2-2; the D gene is possibly TRBD1 (5 bases). CDR1 and CDR2 from the germline V gene are MNHNY and SVGAGI (reference sequence). This CDR3 has 14 amino acids. Trimming stripped 2 bases from V and 6 bases from J, with 10 bases between.